The 21 T cell receptor beta chains given below trace back to one sample, sequenced in a study of T cells in Graves' hyperthyroidism and ophthalmopathy (dated by TCRdb to about 2019). Libraries were built with multiplex PCR. TCRdb names Illumina HiSeq 2000 as the instrument used. The TCR beta CDR3 regions were amplified from RNA transcripts. The TCR CDR3 was subjected to a first round of RT-PCR using the HTBI primer set and the Qiagen OneStep RT-PCR kit. TCRdb reprocessed the public reads (quality trimming at Q25 with fastp, clone calling with MiXCR) and kept in-frame beta chains. CDR3 protein sequences are deduplicated, and each keeps its most common genes and DNA. This sample comprises more than 500,000 distinct CDR3 sequences, 46% of them detected only once. The ten most abundant clones make up about 45% of the sample. The sample consisted of peripheral blood or thyroid tissue (not recorded which). The receptors were sampled from an adult woman with Graves' disease, either hyperthyroidism or ophthalmopathy (not recorded which).

This clonotype has more than one count but fewer than ten. This rearrangement joins TRBV7-6 to TRBJ1-6; D is perhaps TRBD1 (5 bases). With 5 bases removed from V and 10 bases from J, the gap between germline ends came to 21 bases. The CDR3 consists of 16 residues. Germline V gene sequence: CDR1 SGHVS, CDR2 FNYEAQ. Here the CDR3 reads CASSQSPGGSGSPLHF. CDR3 bases: TGTGCCAGCAGCCAGAGCCCTGGGGGGAGTGGCTCACCCCTCCACTTT.

This clonotype has a handful of counts. The V and J genes are TRBV2 and TRBJ2-5; 8 bases map to TRBD2. The J segment lost 4 bases and the V segment lost 9 bases, leaving 10 bases of the junction unmatched. Germline lookup yields CDR1 SNHLY and CDR2 FYNNEI. The CDR3 is 14 amino acids. In nucleotides, the CDR3 is TGTGCCAGAGGGACTAGAGGGGTCCCAGAGACCCAGTACTTC. Residues: CARGTRGVPETQYF.

CDR3 region: CASSSKGGVTNEQYF. In DNA form, the CDR3 reads TGTGCCAGCAGCTCGAAAGGGGGGGTTACCAACGAGCAGTACTTC. V usage is TRBV5-6 and J usage is TRBJ2-7; D possibly corresponds to TRBD2 (7 bases). The CDR3 consists of 15 residues. The V gene lost 3 bases and the J gene lost 5 bases, with 18 bases spanning the gap. Germline assignment: CDR1 SGHDT and CDR2 YYEEEE. Combining the CDR3 with reference TRBV5-6 and TRBJ2-7 gives the whole variable domain DAGVTQSPTHLIKTRGQQVTLRCSPKSGHDTVSWYQQALGQGPQFIFQYYEEEERQRGNFPDRFSGHQFPNYSSELNVNALLLGDSALYLCASSSKGGVTNEQYFGPGTRLTVT.

Concerning this clonotype itself: A read error may account for a junction end that differs from germline. CDR3 protein: CSVLWQASSEAF. CDR3 in DNA: TGCAGCGTCCTATGGCAGGCGTCCTCTGAAGCTTTC. The chain couples TRBV29-1 to TRBJ2-6; no clear D gene. This CDR3 is 12 amino acids long. Germline CDR1 SQVTM, CDR2 ANQGSEA.

The chain combines TRBV7-2 with TRBJ2-5; TRBD1 agrees at 7 bases. Per germline, CDR1 SGHTA and CDR2 FQGNSA. CDR3 length: 15 amino acids. Germline trimming cut 2 bases from V and 5 bases from J; bases unmatched to any gene: 8. The CDR3, as DNA: TGTGCCAGCAGCTTACGGGACAGAAGAGGGGAGACCCAGTACTTC. Amino acids: CASSLRDRRGETQYF.

This clonotype was recorded many times. The V gene is TRBV5-8, the J gene TRBJ1-2, with unresolved D. Trimming took 7 bases from V and 4 from J, leaving 20 bases between them. This CDR3 has 15 residues. CDR1 SGHTS and CDR2 YDEGEE come from the germline V gene. DNA for the CDR3: TGTGCCAGCTCACCCACGGGGAGCGGCCTCTATGGCTACACCTTC. Translating it yields CASSPTGSGLYGYTF.

This chain links TRBV15 with TRBJ1-1, with no clear D. Germline lookup yields CDR1 LNHNV and CDR2 YYDKDF (reference sequence). Deletions cut 0 bases from V and 6 bases from J, with 11 bases between. The CDR3 runs 14 residues. CDR3 amino acids: CATSRDRGLAEAFF. In nucleotides, the CDR3 is TGTGCCACCAGCAGAGATCGAGGGTTGGCTGAAGCTTTCTTT.

This clonotype was counted once. The chain recombines TRBV3-1 with TRBJ1-1; 8 positions match TRBD1. V gave up 1 base and J gave up 5 bases; unmatched junction bases: 9. The CDR3 extends over 16 amino acids. The germline CDR1 and CDR2 sequences are LGHDT and YNNKEL (reference sequence). CDR3 in amino acids: CASSQGAWTGITEAFF. In DNA, the CDR3 is TGTGCCAGCAGCCAAGGGGCTTGGACAGGGATAACTGAAGCTTTCTTT.

Worth noting for this clonotype: The junction departs from germline at one end; a sequencing error may be responsible. J is TRBJ1-1 and V is TRBV25-1; perhaps TRBD1 as D (5 bases). This CDR3 is built from 14 residues. Per the germline V gene, CDR1 is MGHDK and CDR2 is SYGVNS. In nucleotides, the CDR3 is TGTGCCAGCAGTGCCCTGGACACGAACACTGAAGCCTTCTTT. Amino acids: CASSALDTNTEAFF.

This chain links TRBV2 with TRBJ2-6; D not certain. Germline CDR1 reads SNHLY; CDR2 reads FYNNEI. This CDR3 has 11 amino acids. Trimming shortened V by 4 bases and J by 9 bases, and 4 bases separated the two germline ends. The CDR3 spells CASSADNVLTF. CDR3 DNA: TGTGCCAGCAGTGCGGACAACGTCCTGACTTTC.

CDR3 in amino acids: CAGVVGSGNTIYF. The CDR3 region has the DNA TGTGCTGGAGTCGTTGGGTCTGGAAACACCATATATTTT. The chain links TRBV24-1 to TRBJ1-3; D gene ambiguous. Germline lookup yields CDR1 KGHDR and CDR2 SFDVKD. There are 13 residues in the CDR3.

The V gene is TRBV7-9, the J gene TRBJ2-7; the D gene could be TRBD1 or TRBD2 (6 bases each). The germline V and J ends were trimmed by 1 base and 5 bases, with 15 bases remaining between them. The germline V gene encodes CDR1 SEHNR and CDR2 FQNEAQ (reference sequence). The CDR3 has 15 residues. The CDR3 sequence is CASSLGAGQPHEQYF. The CDR3 region has the DNA TGTGCCAGCAGCTTAGGGGCGGGACAACCTCACGAGCAGTACTTC.

This clonotype was seen more than once but under ten times. The gene calls are TRBV7-6 and TRBJ2-5, with a tentative D call TRBD1 (6 bases). The V end lost 5 bases, the J end lost 2 bases, and 12 bases lay between the germline ends. Germline loops: CDR1 SGHVS, CDR2 FNYEAQ. This CDR3 is 14 amino acids long. The CDR3: CASSQRTDQETQYF. CDR3 in DNA: TGTGCCAGCAGCCAAAGGACAGATCAAGAGACCCAGTACTTC.

This clonotype came up many times. The rearrangement joins TRBV2 to TRBJ1-5; D not certain. The length of the CDR3 is 14 residues. The germline V gene encodes CDR1 SNHLY and CDR2 FYNNEI. Trimming took 5 bases from V and 0 from J, leaving 8 bases between them. CDR3 sequence: CASSRDNSNQPQHF. In nucleotides, the CDR3 is TGTGCCAGCAGTCGCGATAATAGCAATCAGCCCCAGCATTTT.

The V call is TRBV7-9, the J call TRBJ1-4; D unclear. Germline V gives CDR1 SEHNR, CDR2 FQNEAQ (reference sequence). The CDR3 is 15 amino acids. V lost 5 bases and J lost 1, with 11 bases in between. DNA for the CDR3: TGTGCCAGCAGCCTTGCGCCGGAAACTAATGAAAAACTGTTTTTT. Protein: CASSLAPETNEKLFF.

The CDR3 region has the DNA TGTGCCAGCAGTGCCACGCCGGGACAGAGTAGAAAGCTCTACGAGCAGTACTTC. It yields the protein CASSATPGQSRKLYEQYF. This chain joins TRBV25-1 and TRBJ2-7; 7 nucleotides align to TRBD1. The germline V gene encodes CDR1 MGHDK and CDR2 SYGVNS. CDR3 size: 18 residues. V gave up 4 bases and J gave up 3 bases; unmatched junction bases: 18.

In its sample, this clonotype was seen many times. V gene TRBV19 combines with J gene TRBJ1-6, with 9 bases identical to TRBD1. Trimming at V came to 5 bases and at J to 9 bases, leaving 14 bases not matched to a gene. Germline V gene data show CDR1 as LNHDA and CDR2 as SQIVND (reference sequence). CDR3 length equals 17 residues. The CDR3 region has the DNA TGTGCCAGTAGTCTGATTGGGACAGGGATTCAAGGTTCACCCCTCCACTTT. This codes for CASSLIGTGIQGSPLHF.

The chain recombines TRBV10-2 with TRBJ2-2; weak D call: TRBD2 (7 bases). Germline-derived CDR1 and CDR2 are WSHSY and SAAADI. Trimming stripped 7 bases from V and 1 base from J, with 19 bases between. This CDR3 is 17 amino acids long. Written as DNA, the CDR3 is TGCGCCAGCACGCGGGGGAAAGGGACATTGAACACCGGGGAGCTGTTTTTT. This gives the protein CASTRGKGTLNTGELFF.

The chain couples TRBV11-2 to TRBJ1-1; the match to TRBD1 covers 7 bases. Germline assignment: CDR1 SGHAT and CDR2 FQNNGV. CDR3 length: 15 amino acids. The V segment lost 4 bases and the J segment 1 base; nucleotides outside the gene matches: 6. The CDR3 nucleotides read TGTGCCAGCAGCTCGACAGGGAGGGAGAACACTGAAGCTTTCTTT. Amino acids: CASSSTGRENTEAFF. Based on the CDR3 plus reference TRBV11-2 and TRBJ1-1, the full variable domain is EAGVAQSPRYKIIEKRQSVAFWCNPISGHATLYWYQQILGQGPKLLIQFQNNGVVDDSQLPKDRFSAERLKGVDSTLKIQPAKLEDSAVYLCASSSTGRENTEAFFGQGTRLTVV.

V gene TRBV7-9 combines with J gene TRBJ1-6; tentative D call: TRBD1 (5 bases). The CDR3 covers 15 residues. The germline V gene encodes CDR1 SEHNR and CDR2 FQNEAQ (reference sequence). V lost 4 bases to trimming and J lost 10 bases, with 17 bases between them. The CDR3 here is CASSSDGGGGSPLHF. As DNA, the CDR3 is TGTGCCAGCAGCTCTGACGGGGGAGGAGGCTCACCCCTCCACTTT.

Written as DNA, the CDR3 is TGTGCCAGCAGTTTACACGGGGATAATGGCTACACCTTC. Translation: CASSLHGDNGYTF. The V gene is TRBV9, the J gene TRBJ1-2; D remains unclear. The CDR3 is 13 residues long. Between the trimmed V and J ends, which lost 5 bases and 6 bases, there was a span of 14 bases. Looked up from germline, CDR1 is SGDLS and CDR2 is YYNGEE.